The T cell receptor (beta chain) described here comes from a study of T cells in localized non-small cell lung cancer. Sequencing was performed with immunoSEQ multiplex PCR; in TCRdb, only in-frame clones are kept and a portion is missing. The sample has about 52,000 clones; less than 85% are singletons. V was pared by 4 bases and J by 7 bases, with 12 bases between. Germline lookup yields CDR1 SGHDT and CDR2 YYEEEE. This CDR3 is 14 amino acids long. The V gene is TRBV5-6, the J gene TRBJ1-6; maybe TRBD1 (6 bases). The receptor was derived from a woman aged 35-70 years with stage II lung adenocarcinoma. Here the sequenced sample was PBMCs, taken before any cancer treatment. The DNA of the CDR3 is TGTGCCAGCAGCGGGGGGCAGGCCAATTCACCCCTCCACTTT. This sequence encodes CASSGGQANSPLHF.